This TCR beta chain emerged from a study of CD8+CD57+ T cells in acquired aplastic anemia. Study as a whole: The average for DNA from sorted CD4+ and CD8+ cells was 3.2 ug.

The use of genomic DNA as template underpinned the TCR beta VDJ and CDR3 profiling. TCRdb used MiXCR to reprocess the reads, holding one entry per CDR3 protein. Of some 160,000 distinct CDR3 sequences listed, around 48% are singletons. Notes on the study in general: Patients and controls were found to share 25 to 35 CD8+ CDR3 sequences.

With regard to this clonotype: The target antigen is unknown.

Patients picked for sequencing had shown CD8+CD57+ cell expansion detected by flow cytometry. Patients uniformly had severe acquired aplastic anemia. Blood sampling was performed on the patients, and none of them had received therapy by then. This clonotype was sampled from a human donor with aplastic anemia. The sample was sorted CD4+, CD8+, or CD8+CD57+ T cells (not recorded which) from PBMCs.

CDR3 amino acids: CASRALAGTQSSQYF. The DNA for the CDR3 is TGTGCCAGTAGGGCGCTAGCGGGGACCCAAAGTTCGCAGTATTTT. The V call is TRBV19, the J call TRBJ2-3, with 9 bases fitting TRBD2. In germline, CDR1 is LNHDA, CDR2 SQIVND (reference sequence). V lost 6 bases and J lost 10; bases outside the gene matches: 14. There are 15 residues in the CDR3.